Shown below are 15 T cell receptor beta chains from a single sample sequenced in a study of T cell repertoires in ileal Crohn's disease. Repertoires were generated with immunoSEQ multiplex PCR, while TCRdb's copy carries only in-frame clones and drops some. Here the sample spans 9,500 to 15,000 clones, around three quarters being singletons. Sequenced material: ileal tissue. The source is an adult with Crohn's disease.

By sample fraction, this clone is medium-sized. The chain is built from TRBV6-6 and TRBJ2-2; D gene uncertain. Germline V lookup: CDR1 MNHNY, CDR2 SVGAGI (reference sequence). The CDR3 is 11 residues long. Trimming took 8 bases from V and 4 from J, leaving 5 bases between them. The CDR3 reads CASWATGELFF. DNA of the CDR3: TGTGCCAGCTGGGCCACCGGGGAGCTGTTTTTT.

The chain links TRBV28 to TRBJ1-5; maybe TRBD1 (5 bases). V shed 3 bases and J shed 5 bases, with 20 bases lying between them. Germline V gene data show CDR1 as MDHEN and CDR2 as SYDVKM. CDR3 length equals 17 residues. CDR3 loop: CASSFPTRGTSHQPQHF. The DNA for the CDR3 is TGTGCCAGCAGTTTTCCCACGCGGGGGACGTCGCATCAGCCCCAGCATTTT.

The V and J genes are TRBV9 and TRBJ2-7; D might be TRBD2 (5 bases). The V gene's germline CDR1 is SGDLS and CDR2 YYNGEE. Deletions cut 0 bases from V and 0 bases from J, with 10 bases between. This CDR3 has 15 residues. CDR3 DNA sequence: TGTGCCAGCAGCGTAGGAAACGGGGTCTCCTACGAGCAGTACTTC. This gives the protein CASSVGNGVSYEQYF. Based on the CDR3 plus reference TRBV9 and TRBJ2-7, the full variable domain is DSGVTQTPKHLITATGQRVTLRCSPRSGDLSVYWYQQSLDQGLQFLIQYYNGEERAKGNILERFSAQQFPDLHSELNLSSLELGDSALYFCASSVGNGVSYEQYFGPGTRLTVT.

The chain combines TRBV27 with TRBJ1-2; D is undetermined. The CDR3 totals 15 residues. Per the germline V gene, CDR1 is MNHEY and CDR2 is SMNVEV (reference sequence). The V end was cut by 3 bases, the J end by 4 bases, with 15 bases between. The CDR3 DNA reads TGTGCCAGCAGTTTTGAGGGCGGCCCCTTCTATGGCTACACCTTC. Amino acid sequence: CASSFEGGPFYGYTF.

J is TRBJ2-1 and V is TRBV5-4, with a possible D match to TRBD2 (6 bases). The V gene's germline CDR1 is SGHNT and CDR2 YYREEE (reference sequence). The CDR3 covers 15 residues. V lost 4 bases, J lost 5 bases, and 16 bases lay in between. CDR3 residues: CASSPRGAGNNEQFF. CDR3 bases: TGTGCCAGCAGCCCCCGGGGAGCGGGCAACAATGAGCAGTTCTTC.

The rearrangement joins TRBV5-1 to TRBJ2-2; 8 nucleotides agree with TRBD1. CDR1 is SGHRS, CDR2 YFSETQ, per germline. The junction had 3 bases not matched to a gene; V was cut back by 0 bases and J by 5 bases. The CDR3 runs 15 residues. The CDR3 DNA reads TGCGCCAGCAGCTTGGTGGACAGGGAGACCGGGGAGCTGTTTTTT. It specifies CASSLVDRETGELFF. The full variable domain, with the rest looked up from reference TRBV5-1 and TRBJ2-2, is KAGVTQTPRYLIKTRGQQVTLSCSPISGHRSVSWYQQTPGQGLQFLFEYFSETQRNKGNFPGRFSGRQFSNSRSEMNVSTLELGDSALYLCASSLVDRETGELFFGEGSRLTVL.

The rearrangement joins TRBV28 to TRBJ2-1, with TRBD2 matching over 8 bases. The germline V gene has CDR1 MDHEN and CDR2 SYDVKM. This CDR3 has 15 residues. J was trimmed by 4 bases and V by 8 bases; bases with no gene match: 10. In DNA form, the CDR3 reads TGTGCCAGCCTGTCCGCGGGGGGTTCTTACAATGAGCAGTTCTTC. The encoded protein is CASLSAGGSYNEQFF.

V and J are TRBV4-1 and TRBJ1-2; 10 bases are shared with TRBD1. Per germline, CDR1 MGHRA and CDR2 YSYEKL. This CDR3 is 17 amino acids long. Unmatched junction bases numbered 13, after V lost 1 base and J lost 8 bases. The CDR3 loop reads CASSQGTASGTGVGYTF. As DNA, the CDR3 is TGCGCCAGCAGCCAAGGTACCGCGTCCGGGACAGGGGTCGGCTACACCTTC.

This rearrangement joins TRBV18 to TRBJ1-1; possible D gene TRBD1, 6 bases. V shed 1 base and J shed 4 bases, with 10 bases lying between them. CDR1 is KGHSH, CDR2 LQKENI, per germline. This CDR3 region has 14 residues. CDR3 sequence (DNA): TGTGCCAGCTCACCACTCAGGGGATTCACTGAAGCTTTCTTT. Protein: CASSPLRGFTEAFF.

The J gene is TRBJ2-1, the V gene TRBV5-1; D might be TRBD1 (5 bases). Trimming took off 5 bases at V and 7 bases at J, with 19 bases between the two ends. Germline CDR1 is SGHRS and CDR2 is YFSETQ. This CDR3 has 15 amino acids. CDR3 sequence reads: CASRDRQRLLNEQFF. Written as DNA, the CDR3 is TGCGCCAGCAGAGACCGACAGCGCCTTTTGAATGAGCAGTTCTTC.

This clone is medium-sized by share. The rearrangement links TRBV7-9 to TRBJ1-5; D gene uncertain. There are 13 residues in the CDR3. Per the germline V gene, CDR1 is SEHNR and CDR2 is FQNEAQ (reference sequence). With 6 bases removed from V and 3 bases from J, the gap between germline ends came to 9 bases. The CDR3 region has the DNA TGTGCCAGCAGTCTAACAGCCAATCAGCCCCAGCATTTT. The encoded protein is CASSLTANQPQHF.

The genes are TRBV5-1 and TRBJ2-1, with D possibly being TRBD2 (5 bases). The V and J ends lost 3 bases and 1 base respectively, with 17 bases between them. The germline V gene encodes CDR1 SGHRS and CDR2 YFSETQ. The CDR3 is 17 residues long. The CDR3 here is CASSSIGEGRSYNEQFF. The CDR3 DNA sequence: TGCGCCAGCAGCTCTATTGGAGAGGGTAGGTCCTACAATGAGCAGTTCTTC.

This clone was seen a handful of times. The chain uses TRBV30 and TRBJ1-2; D is undetermined. The CDR3 has 13 amino acids. In germline, CDR1 is GTSNPN, CDR2 SVGIG (reference sequence). Deletions cut 0 bases from V and 8 bases from J, with 13 bases between. CDR3 protein: CAWSVPPREGYTF. The CDR3 coding sequence is TGTGCCTGGAGTGTACCGCCCCGTGAGGGCTACACCTTC.

This sequence joins TRBV29-1 and TRBJ1-4, with 7 bases identical to TRBD1. Germline-derived CDR1 and CDR2 are SQVTM and ANQGSEA. V was clipped by 6 bases and J by 8 bases; unmatched bases: 15. CDR3 size: 15 residues. CDR3 protein: CSVDGTDPVGEKLFF. The CDR3 nucleotides are TGCAGCGTCGATGGGACAGACCCCGTCGGGGAAAAACTGTTTTTT.

This clone was detected once. This chain links TRBV5-6 with TRBJ2-2; 10 nucleotides line up with TRBD2. CDR3 length equals 16 residues. With V trimmed by 0 bases and J by 3 bases, 2 bases remained unmatched. Germline V lookup: CDR1 SGHDT, CDR2 YYEEEE. The CDR3 region has the DNA TGTGCCAGCAGCTTGGGGCTAGCGGGGGACACCGGGGAGCTGTTTTTT. Its translation: CASSLGLAGDTGELFF.